The 8 T cell receptor beta chains below were found in one sample sequenced in a study of T cells in women clearing cervical HPV infection. Using immunoSEQ multiplex PCR, the repertoire was profiled, and TCRdb retains in-frame clones only, with some absent. The table lists about 45,000 clones. The specimen sequenced was blood buffy coat. The receptor source for this set is a woman between 18 and 69 years old with a cervical HPV16 infection that either progressed to CIN3+ or cleared (not recorded which).

CDR3 DNA (partial): TGTGCCAGCAGTGAGTCCGGCAGGGCCGGGGAG. It yields the protein CASSESGRAGE. The full CDR3 is CASSESGRAGELFF. The V and J genes are TRBV28 and TRBJ2-2, with D possibly being TRBD1 (5 bases). The read is 3 residues too short to cover the CDR3 end, so that end is filled in from the germline J gene. The CDR3 length is 14 residues. V was pared by 5 bases and J by 6 bases, with 13 bases between. Germline CDR1 and CDR2: MDHEN and SYDVKM. The complete variable domain, with remaining parts taken from reference TRBV28 and TRBJ2-2, reads DVKVTQSSRYLVKRTGEKVFLECVQDMDHENMFWYRQDPGLGLRLIYFSYDVKMKEKGDIPEGYSVSREKKERFSLILESASTNQTSMYLCASSESGRAGELFFGEGSRLTVL.

About this clone itself: From the germline J gene comes the end of the CDR3, since the read stops 3 residues before it. The chain recombines TRBV6-2 or TRBV6-3 with TRBJ2-4; TRBD1 matches at 7 bases. The CDR3 has 16 residues. Germline V gene sequence: CDR1 MNHEY, CDR2 SVGEGT. The CDR3 region is CASSPGQKLRNQPQYF. The covered CDR3 bases are TGTGCCAGCTCACCGGGACAGAAACTTAGGAATCAGCCT.

With respect to this clone: With the read ending 3 residues before the CDR3 end, the germline J gene is used to fill in that end. This chain uses TRBV11-1 with TRBJ2-7; D might be TRBD1 (6 bases). Germline V gene data show CDR1 as SGHAT and CDR2 as FQDESV (reference sequence). The CDR3 covers 14 residues. The ends were cut back, 5 bases at V and 5 bases at J, with 16 bases in the middle. The sequenced part of the CDR3 DNA is TGTGCCAGCAGCCGAAGCAGGGACACGGACGAG. It codes for CASSRSRDTDE. The CDR3 as a whole reads CASSRSRDTDEQYF.

About this clone itself: The CDR3 goes on 3 residues after the read ends, and that part is filled in from the germline J gene. V and J are TRBV29-1 and TRBJ1-1; D perhaps matches TRBD1 (5 bases). Germline values: CDR1 SQVTM, CDR2 ANQGSEA. V was shortened by 7 bases and J by 1 base, with 7 bases between the two germline ends. The CDR3 extends over 11 amino acids. CDR3 bases read: TGCAGCGCCCAGGGGAACACTGAA. It codes for CSAQGNTE. In full, the CDR3 reads CSAQGNTEAFF.

About this clone: The sequence runs out 3 residues before the end of the CDR3; the remainder is reconstructed from the germline J gene. This chain links TRBV19 with TRBJ1-4; 7 bases are a match to TRBD1. Germline loops: CDR1 LNHDA, CDR2 SQIVND (reference sequence). The CDR3 is 16 amino acids. The CDR3: CASSIRGDSGANVLFF. CDR3 DNA, as far as it was read: TGTGCCAGTAGTATCAGGGGGGATTCTGGGGCCAACGTA.

Notes on this clone: The missing CDR3 end, 3 residues past where the read stops, is filled in from the germline J gene. V and J are TRBV20-1 and TRBJ2-2; TRBD2 might be the D (6 bases). Trimming removed 3 bases from V and 3 bases from J, with 14 bases in between. The CDR3 totals 15 residues. Germline CDR1 and CDR2: DFQATT and SNEGSKA (reference sequence). The CDR3 here is CSARSGTPDTGELFF. Incomplete CDR3 DNA: TGCAGTGCTAGGTCCGGGACTCCGGACACCGGGGAG.

The CDR3: CASSSGLAREQYF. The sequenced part of the CDR3 DNA is TGTGCCAGCAGCTCGGGACTAGCCCGCGAG. The V and J genes are TRBV14 and TRBJ2-7; the match to TRBD2 covers 9 bases. The sequenced fragment ends 3 residues before the CDR3 boundary, so the rest is inferred from the germline J gene. Germline V gene data show CDR1 as SGHDN and CDR2 as FVKESK. This CDR3 contains 13 residues. J was trimmed by 6 bases and V by 5 bases; bases with no gene match: 5.

Points on this clone: The read ends 3 residues early relative to the CDR3; the germline J gene fills the gap. The chain is built from TRBV7-3 and TRBJ2-2; TRBD2 might be the D (5 bases). Germline assignment: CDR1 SGHTA and CDR2 FQGTGA. This CDR3 has 18 residues. V was trimmed by 5 bases and J by 2 bases, leaving 21 bases between them. Partial CDR3 DNA: TGTGCCAGCAGCCCCTTAAGGGCGGGTCCCTTTAACACCGGGGAG. It translates to CASSPLRAGPFNTGE. The CDR3 in its entirety is CASSPLRAGPFNTGELFF.